This TCR beta chain was identified in a study of OX40 agonist ivuxolimab in advanced cancers. The wider study: Ivuxolimab, an agonist antibody against OX40 (CD134), was given to patients. About 44% of patients had received prior checkpoint inhibitor therapy.

Individuals having autoimmune disease history or systemic immunosuppression were not enrolled. The data were produced by immunoSEQ multiplex PCR, yet TCRdb's version contains in-frame clones alone and is incomplete. The sample lists tens of thousands of clones, approximately 91% seen once, with over 0.25% in the top ten. V lost 5 bases to trimming and J lost 7 bases; unmatched junction nucleotides: 19. Germline V gives CDR1 LNHDA, CDR2 SQIVND (reference sequence). This CDR3 has 17 amino acids. General study findings and limits: Part of the nonresponder group also had normalized T-cell clonal expansion that was low.

In the case of this clone: Antigen specificity is unknown.

The TCR originated in an adult with an advanced solid tumor such as melanoma, head and neck, liver or kidney cancer. The material was CD4+ or CD8+ T cells sorted from blood, obtained in a trial of the OX40 agonist ivuxolimab. V gene TRBV19 combines with J gene TRBJ2-7, with TRBD2 identical over 8 bases. This chain's CDR3 is CASSSHSTGLGTGEQYF. Here the CDR3 DNA reads TGTGCCAGTAGTTCGCACTCCACGGGACTAGGGACCGGGGAGCAGTACTTC.